Sequencing of this T cell receptor beta chain was carried out in a study of OX40 agonist ivuxolimab in advanced cancers. Study background: The group had a mean age of 60 years, ranged from roughly 23 to 90, and was just under 85% male. Participants could have had prior anti-PD-1, anti-PD-L1 or anti-CTLA-4 therapy, and less than 45% had some. Study-level findings and limits: Normalized T-cell clonal expansion was also low in a subset of nonresponders.

V was clipped by 6 bases and J by 1 base; unmatched bases: 5. Per germline, CDR1 SQVTM and CDR2 ANQGSEA. This CDR3 region has 13 residues. The protocol was immunoSEQ multiplex PCR, while the TCRdb copy is restricted to in-frame clones and leaves out a portion. The sample shows about 79,000 clones, around 92% of them seen only once. With regard to this clone: Antigen: not known.

Autoimmune disease history or systemic immunosuppression disqualified patients. The V and J genes are TRBV29-1 and TRBJ1-1, with 7 nucleotides matching TRBD1. The input for sequencing was CD4+ or CD8+ T cells sorted from blood, taken in a trial of the OX40 agonist ivuxolimab. The sequence was obtained from an adult with an advanced solid tumor such as melanoma, head and neck, liver or kidney cancer. The CDR3 here is CSVAGQANTEAFF. The CDR3 DNA follows: TGCAGCGTGGCCGGACAGGCGAACACTGAAGCTTTCTTT.